This TCR beta chain comes out of a study of blood T cell repertoires in COVID-19. Study details: Both acute and convalescent COVID-19 samples were obtained from the United States, Italy and Spain.

Repertoires were generated with immunoSEQ multiplex PCR, while TCRdb's copy carries only in-frame clones and drops some. The data hold roughly 360,000 clones, with around 87% observed a single time. The age range of participants was roughly 18 to 90 years, with residence in about two dozen US areas. V dropped 6 bases and J dropped 9; count of bases not matched to a gene: 8. CDR3 length: 15 amino acids. Germline V CDR1 and CDR2: MGHDK, SYGVNS. J is TRBJ1-6 and V is TRBV25-1; 10 bases line up with TRBD1. Sequences were obtained from PBMCs or T cells enriched from blood (not recorded which). This receptor was obtained from a man under 40 who had recovered from COVID-19. The CDR3, as DNA: TGTGCCAGCAGCCCACACGGGACAGGGGTTTCACCCCTCCACTTT. Protein sequence: CASSPHGTGVSPLHF.